The rows below give T cell receptor beta chains drawn from one sample of a study of blood T cell repertoires in COVID-19. Sequencing used immunoSEQ multiplex PCR; TCRdb keeps in-frame clones, though not all of them. In the table there are around 140,000 clones, around 84% of which are singletons. The sequencing input was peripheral blood. These TCRs come from a man younger than 45 with COVID-19, enrolled during active disease. Each CDR3 is given without its conserved first and last residue. The order of the fields is J gene, V gene, CDR3 protein.

j_call: TRBJ2-4; v_call: TRBV6-5; cdr3_aa: ASRGLAGERNIQY
j_call: TRBJ2-2; v_call: TRBV11-2; cdr3_aa: ASSPRTGGELF
j_call: TRBJ1-1; v_call: TRBV6-5; cdr3_aa: ASRSTGGETEAF
j_call: TRBJ2-5; v_call: TRBV14; cdr3_aa: ASSQEALLRGGKHETQY
j_call: TRBJ2-7; v_call: TRBV27; cdr3_aa: ASSSFGSKQY
j_call: TRBJ2-7; v_call: TRBV27; cdr3_aa: ASSSSAGGPSGEQY
j_call: TRBJ2-1; v_call: TRBV7-2; cdr3_aa: ASSFLAGVYNEQF
j_call: TRBJ2-7; v_call: TRBV4-1; cdr3_aa: ASSPQTGQRGREDYEQY
j_call: TRBJ2-7; v_call: TRBV4-2; cdr3_aa: ASSQGGGRARYEQY
j_call: TRBJ1-6; v_call: TRBV30; cdr3_aa: AWQGQGAGSPLH
j_call: TRBJ1-2; v_call: TRBV5-1; cdr3_aa: ASRPDRTFYGYT
j_call: TRBJ2-3; v_call: TRBV10-3; cdr3_aa: AISEGDRGLTDTQY
j_call: TRBJ1-2; v_call: TRBV13; cdr3_aa: ASSPGQGPPFSTNYGYT
j_call: TRBJ1-5; v_call: TRBV6-6; cdr3_aa: AAGGGQSGQPQH